The source of this TCR beta chain is a study of cytomegalovirus exposure and HLA in healthy donors. Findings of the study overall: Most sequenced TCRs were rare (though some public TCRs occurred in many donors). Overall, approximately 150 TCR beta chains were annotated as cytomegalovirus-associated. Reports described diagnosis of cytomegalovirus status by the classifier as highly specific and sensitive.

A roughly 130-subject validation cohort, separate from the approximately 700-subject first cohort, supplied the donors. Regarding this clone: Its antigen is currently unknown.

Libraries were prepared by immunoSEQ multiplex PCR; TCRdb keeps only in-frame clonotypes and omits some of them. The repertoire holds some 170,000 clones, with approximately 86% as singletons. V lost 3 bases and J lost 0; bases outside the gene matches: 6. The CDR3 runs 17 residues. Germline V CDR1 and CDR2: SEHNR, FQNEAQ (reference sequence). V is TRBV7-9 and J is TRBJ2-4, with TRBD1 identical over 9 bases. This clonotype was obtained from a woman aged 18-29 years in good health and CMV-seronegative. The sample was PBMCs. The CDR3 bases are TGTGCCAGCAGCTTCGGACAGGGGCTGTTAGCCAAAAACATTCAGTACTTC. Protein sequence: CASSFGQGLLAKNIQYF.